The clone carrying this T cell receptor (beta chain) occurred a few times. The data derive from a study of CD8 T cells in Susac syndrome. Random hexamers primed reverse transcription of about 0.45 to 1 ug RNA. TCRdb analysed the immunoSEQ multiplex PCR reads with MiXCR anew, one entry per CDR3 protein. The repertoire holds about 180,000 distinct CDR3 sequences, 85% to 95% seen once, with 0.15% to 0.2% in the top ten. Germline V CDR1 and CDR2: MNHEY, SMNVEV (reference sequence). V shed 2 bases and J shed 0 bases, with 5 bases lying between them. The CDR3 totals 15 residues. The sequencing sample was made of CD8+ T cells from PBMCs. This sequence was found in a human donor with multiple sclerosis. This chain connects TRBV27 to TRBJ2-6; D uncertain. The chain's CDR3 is CASSLGSSGANVLTF. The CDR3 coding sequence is TGTGCCAGCAGTTTAGGAAGCTCTGGGGCCAACGTCCTGACTTTC.